This T cell receptor (beta chain) was captured in a study of beta chain features in type 1 diabetes. Turning to the study itself: No patient-donor differences in age, gender, total cells or subset yield. Notes on the study in general: Across all four CD4+ subsets, people with type 1 diabetes showed modestly shorter TCRB CDR3s.

All of the isolated RNA was reverse transcribed, so expressed TCRB transcripts were sequenced. Produced via immunoSEQ multiplex PCR; TCRdb's table is partial and in-frame only. The sample yields approximately 150,000 clones, more than 9% seen once. The CDR3 totals 14 residues. Germline assignment: CDR1 SGHVS and CDR2 FQNEAQ. V was clipped by 4 bases and J by 3 bases, with 10 bases between them. A heparinised blood draw that averaged about 0.11 L was obtained once from each donor. A few counts support this clone. Its antigen is not known. This receptor was obtained from a young man in good health. The specimen sequenced was naive CD4+ T cells from blood. V usage is TRBV7-8 and J usage is TRBJ1-3; the D gene is possibly TRBD1 (5 bases). CDR3 region: CASSYRGVGNTIYF. In DNA form, the CDR3 reads TGTGCCAGCAGCTACCGGGGGGTTGGAAACACCATATATTTT. Complete variable domain (other parts from reference TRBV7-8 and TRBJ1-3): GAGVSQSPRYKVAKRGQDVALRCDPISGHVSLFWYQQALGQGPEFLTYFQNEAQLDKSGLPSDRFFAERPEGSVSTLKIQRTQQEDSAVYLCASSYRGVGNTIYFGEGSWLTVV.